This T cell receptor (beta chain) was retrieved from a study of cytomegalovirus exposure and HLA in healthy donors. Study findings and constraints: CMV antigen specificity was confirmed in vitro for a few CMV-associated chains.

Notes on this clone: What it recognizes is unknown.

CDR3 length equals 16 residues. The germline gives CDR1 SGHAT, CDR2 FQNNGV. V lost 1 base to trimming and J lost 1 base; unmatched junction nucleotides: 5. Repertoires were generated with immunoSEQ multiplex PCR, while TCRdb's copy carries only in-frame clones and drops some. The sample has approximately 140,000 clones; roughly nine tenths are singletons. Sequencing was done on a sample of PBMCs. This TCR was recovered from a man aged 18 to 35 in good health and CMV-seronegative. The chain is built from TRBV11-2 and TRBJ2-7, with TRBD2 matching 9 bases. CDR3 DNA sequence: TGTGCCAGCAGCTTAGGTTGGCGGGAGGGGTCCTACGAGCAGTACTTC. It encodes CASSLGWREGSYEQYF.